The clone carrying this T cell receptor (beta chain) was recorded only once. Its target is not known. The sample is drawn from a study of cytomegalovirus exposure and HLA in healthy donors. Study-wide results and limits: Confirmation in vitro established that a few CMV-associated chains were specific for CMV antigens. According to reports, the classifier identified cytomegalovirus status with high specificity and sensitivity. Among TCR beta chains, those listed as cytomegalovirus-associated numbered over 150.

Separate from the roughly 700-subject first cohort was the 120-subject validation cohort, to which the donors belonged. Clones were read by immunoSEQ multiplex PCR, and TCRdb kept only the in-frame ones, dropping some. The sample has around 49,000 clones; 94% are singletons. The CDR3 is made up of 15 amino acids. V lost 1 base and J 3 bases, leaving 10 bases between the germline ends. From germline, CDR1 is MNHEY and CDR2 SMNVEV (reference sequence). The gene calls are TRBV27 and TRBJ2-1, with D perhaps matching TRBD2 (6 bases). The receptor was isolated from a woman younger than 30 in good health and CMV-seropositive. Sequencing was carried out using PBMCs. As DNA, the CDR3 is TGTGCCAGCAGTTTATTACTAGCTAGCTACAATGAGCAGTTCTTC. Translating it yields CASSLLLASYNEQFF.